Listed here are 32 T cell receptor beta chains from one sample, sequenced in a study of blood T cell repertoires in COVID-19. Method: immunoSEQ multiplex PCR; TCRdb's copy keeps in-frame clones and lacks some. The sample carries hundreds of thousands of clones, roughly 76% recorded once. Sequenced material: peripheral blood. Source of these receptors: a woman at least 80 years old with COVID-19, enrolled during active disease.

The J gene is TRBJ1-1, the V gene TRBV27; 7 bases are shared with TRBD1. Germline CDR1 reads MNHEY; CDR2 reads SMNVEV (reference sequence). This CDR3 contains 15 residues. J lost 4 bases, V lost 3 bases, and 8 bases had no gene match. The CDR3 nucleotides read TGTGCCAGCAGTTTTAGACAGGGAGGTACCACTGAAGCTTTCTTT. Its translation is CASSFRQGGTTEAFF.

This clone was seen a single time. This chain uses TRBV5-1 with TRBJ1-1, with 7 bases identical to TRBD1. CDR3 size: 14 residues. CDR1 and CDR2 (germline): SGHRS, YFSETQ. The J segment lost 6 bases and the V segment lost 2 bases, leaving 7 bases of the junction unmatched. The CDR3 DNA sequence: TGCGCCAGCAGCTTAATGACAGGGAAGGCTGAAGCTTTCTTT. Amino acid sequence: CASSLMTGKAEAFF.

V is TRBV18 and J is TRBJ2-5; possible D gene TRBD2, 7 bases. CDR3 length equals 15 residues. From germline, CDR1 is KGHSH and CDR2 LQKENI. Trimming stripped 0 bases from V and 4 bases from J, with 12 bases between. Here the CDR3 reads CASSPPRGGRETQYF. For the CDR3, the DNA is TGTGCCAGCTCACCACCAAGGGGGGGCCGAGAGACCCAGTACTTC. Based on the CDR3 plus reference TRBV18 and TRBJ2-5, the full variable domain is NAGVMQNPRHLVRRRGQEARLRCSPMKGHSHVYWYRQLPEEGLKFMVYLQKENIIDESGMPKERFSAEFPKEGPSILRIQQVVRGDSAAYFCASSPPRGGRETQYFGPGTRLLVL.

The chain carries TRBV6-5 and TRBJ1-1; 9 positions match TRBD1. The CDR3 has 15 residues. Trimming cost V 6 bases and J 3 bases; bases outside gene matches: 8. Germline CDR1 reads MNHEY; CDR2 reads SVGAGI. The CDR3 is CASSFKRQGDTEAFF. CDR3 coding DNA: TGTGCCAGCAGCTTTAAAAGACAGGGGGACACTGAAGCTTTCTTT.

The chain is built from TRBV28 and TRBJ2-7; 7 positions match TRBD1. Trimming took 6 bases from V and 1 from J; bases not matched to a gene: 6. Germline loops: CDR1 MDHEN, CDR2 SYDVKM. The CDR3 length is 14 residues. The chain's CDR3 is CASSWGRGSYEQYF. The CDR3 nucleotides are TGTGCCAGCAGCTGGGGCAGGGGGTCCTACGAGCAGTACTTC.

In this sample, this clone turned up once. The chain links TRBV28 to TRBJ1-5; tentatively, D is TRBD1 (6 bases). The V and J ends lost 6 bases and 6 bases respectively, with 18 bases between them. Germline V gene sequence: CDR1 MDHEN, CDR2 SYDVKM. This CDR3 is built from 15 residues. The DNA of the CDR3 is TGTGCCAGCAGCAAAACAGGGTCCCCGGGTCAGCCCCAGCATTTT. Protein product: CASSKTGSPGQPQHF.

Concerning this clone: The same CDR3 also results from other DNA sequences found in this sample. The chain combines TRBV5-4 with TRBJ1-1; 10 nucleotides agree with TRBD1. Losses at the gene ends were 0 bases for V and 5 bases for J; bases not matched to a gene: 4. Looked up from germline, CDR1 is SGHNT and CDR2 is YYREEE (reference sequence). The CDR3 totals 15 residues. The chain's CDR3 is CASSLAGTGDTEAFF. For the CDR3, the DNA is TGTGCCAGCAGCTTGGCCGGGACAGGGGATACTGAAGCTTTCTTT.

The CDR3: CASSQDNRGSYEQYF. The CDR3 DNA sequence: TGTGCCAGCAGCCAAGACAACCGGGGTTCCTACGAGCAGTACTTC. This chain links TRBV3-1 (or the pseudogene TRBV3-2) with TRBJ2-7, with D possibly TRBD2 on 5 matching bases. Germline V CDR1 and CDR2: LGHDT, YNNKEL (reference sequence). V gave up 0 bases and J gave up 1 base, with 10 bases separating them. The length of the CDR3 is 15 residues.

The chain recombines TRBV10-3 with TRBJ1-6; D might be TRBD1 (6 bases). Looked up from germline, CDR1 is ENHRY and CDR2 is SYGVKD. With 3 bases removed from V and 4 bases from J, the gap between germline ends came to 10 bases. This CDR3 comprises 15 residues. CDR3 in amino acids: CAISEQGFYNSPLHF. CDR3 nucleotides: TGTGCCATCAGTGAACAGGGTTTTTATAATTCACCCCTCCACTTT.

This rearrangement joins TRBV9 to TRBJ1-2, with 7 positions matching TRBD1. CDR1 and CDR2 (germline): SGDLS, YYNGEE. This CDR3 is built from 13 residues. Unmatched junction bases numbered 6, after V lost 4 bases and J lost 6 bases. CDR3 nucleotides: TGTGCCAGCAGCTTTACGACAGGGAATGGCTACACCTTC. Protein product: CASSFTTGNGYTF.

The chain combines TRBV11-3 with TRBJ2-3; a weak D match, TRBD1 (5 bases). The germline V and J ends were trimmed by 3 bases and 1 base, with 8 bases remaining between them. The germline V gene encodes CDR1 SGHNT and CDR2 YENEEA. CDR3 length: 14 residues. The CDR3 is CASSFEGGTDTQYF. In DNA, the CDR3 is TGTGCCAGCAGCTTTGAAGGGGGCACAGATACGCAGTATTTT.

This clone showed up just a few times. The chain has TRBV5-1 and TRBJ1-2; 11 bases align to TRBD1. V was pared by 4 bases and J by 8 bases, with 7 bases of the junction left unmatched. Germline V lookup: CDR1 SGHRS, CDR2 YFSETQ. The CDR3 loop spans 14 amino acids. The CDR3 region is CASSRGQGAGGYTF. In nucleotides, the CDR3 is TGCGCCAGCAGCCGCGGACAGGGGGCAGGAGGCTACACCTTC.

CDR3 protein: CASSSPDRRSKLFF. CDR3 sequence (DNA): TGTGCCAGCAGTTCCCCCGACAGAAGGTCGAAACTGTTTTTT. This chain links TRBV6-5 with TRBJ1-4; D is perhaps TRBD1 (5 bases). Looked up from germline, CDR1 is MNHEY and CDR2 is SVGAGI. This CDR3 has 14 amino acids. Trimming stripped 4 bases from V and 11 bases from J, with 17 bases between.

There are a few counts of this clone. This rearrangement joins TRBV5-6 to TRBJ2-3, with TRBD1 as a possible D gene (6 bases). Trimming took 4 bases from V and 1 from J, leaving 13 bases between them. The CDR3 covers 15 residues. Germline V gene lookup returns CDR1 SGHDT and CDR2 YYEEEE. The CDR3 bases are TGTGCCAGCAGCCGCCGACAGGTCCGCACAGATACGCAGTATTTT. It encodes CASSRRQVRTDTQYF.

This clone has just a few counts. The gene calls are TRBV7-2 and TRBJ2-7, with a tentative D call TRBD2 (5 bases). Trimming left V 1 base short and J 3 bases short, with 7 bases between. The CDR3 is 13 residues long. CDR1 is SGHTA and CDR2 is FQGNSA in the germline V gene. CDR3 bases: TGTGCCAGCAGCTTAGGGACTTACTACGAGCAGTACTTC. It encodes CASSLGTYYEQYF.

V is TRBV20-1 and J is TRBJ2-6, with a possible D match to TRBD2 (6 bases). Trimming took off 3 bases at V and 3 bases at J, with 12 bases between the two ends. Germline lookup yields CDR1 DFQATT and CDR2 SNEGSKA (reference sequence). The CDR3 is 15 amino acids. CDR3 loop: CSASAGRSGANVLTF. In nucleotides, the CDR3 is TGCAGTGCTAGTGCCGGGAGAAGTGGGGCCAACGTCCTGACTTTC.

The rearrangement links TRBV2 to TRBJ1-2; maybe TRBD1 (5 bases). CDR3 length equals 14 residues. The V gene lost 5 bases and the J gene lost 3 bases, with 13 bases spanning the gap. CDR1 and CDR2 (germline): SNHLY, FYNNEI. The CDR3 region is CASSPEWGDYGYTF. DNA of the CDR3: TGTGCCAGCAGTCCTGAATGGGGGGACTATGGCTACACCTTC. The variable domain in full, with the rest retrieved from reference TRBV2 and TRBJ1-2, is EPEVTQTPSHQVTQMGQEVILRCVPISNHLYFYWYRQILGQKVEFLVSFYNNEISEKSEIFDDQFSVERPDGSNFTLKIRSTKLEDSAMYFCASSPEWGDYGYTFGSGTRLTVV.

A note on this clone: Other DNA sequences in this specimen translate into the identical CDR3. The rearrangement links TRBV6-5 to TRBJ1-3; D remains unclear. Looked up from germline, CDR1 is MNHEY and CDR2 is SVGAGI. Trimming removed 0 bases from V and 0 bases from J, with 9 bases in between. This CDR3 region has 16 residues. CDR3 coding DNA: TGTGCCAGCAGTTACTCCGGTCTGTTCTCTGGAAACACCATATATTTT. Amino acids: CASSYSGLFSGNTIYF.

J is TRBJ2-3 and V is TRBV4-2; TRBD2 agrees at 10 bases. CDR1 and CDR2 (germline): LGHNA, YNFKEQ. The CDR3 is made up of 16 amino acids. With 0 bases clipped from V and 2 bases from J, the junction kept 2 bases outside the gene matches. The CDR3 loop reads CASSQDTSGITDTQYF. In DNA form, the CDR3 reads TGTGCCAGCAGCCAAGATACTAGCGGGATCACAGATACGCAGTATTTT.

The rearrangement uses TRBV28 and TRBJ1-1; 8 bases map to TRBD1. CDR3 length equals 13 residues. Losses at the gene ends were 6 bases for V and 3 bases for J; bases not matched to a gene: 3. CDR1 is MDHEN, CDR2 SYDVKM, per germline. The CDR3 region is CASRRTGHTEAFF. The CDR3, as DNA: TGTGCCAGCAGGAGGACAGGGCACACTGAAGCTTTCTTT.

The V and J genes are TRBV7-6 and TRBJ1-3; D may be TRBD1 (6 bases). The V end was cut by 5 bases, the J end by 0 bases, with 11 bases between. The CDR3 sequence is 15 residues long. Germline V CDR1 and CDR2: SGHVS, FNYEAQ. The CDR3 bases are TGTGCCAGCAGCCCGTCCAGGGGCTCTGGAAACACCATATATTTT. This encodes CASSPSRGSGNTIYF.

The chain joins TRBV5-6 to TRBJ2-7; D remains unclear. Germline assignment: CDR1 SGHDT and CDR2 YYEEEE. The ends were cut back, 3 bases at V and 6 bases at J, with 13 bases in the middle. The CDR3 loop spans 13 amino acids. The CDR3 spells CASSSQNLGEQYF. CDR3 in DNA: TGTGCCAGCAGCTCCCAGAACCTAGGCGAGCAGTACTTC.

The V call is TRBV4-3, the J call TRBJ2-7; 8 bases line up with TRBD1. The CDR3 extends over 16 amino acids. V lost 0 bases, J lost 1 base, and 5 bases stayed unmatched. The V gene's germline CDR1 is LGHNA and CDR2 YSLEER. CDR3 sequence reads: CASSQEEQGESYEQYF. For the CDR3, the DNA is TGCGCCAGCAGCCAAGAAGAACAGGGGGAGTCCTACGAGCAGTACTTC.

The V gene is TRBV14, the J gene TRBJ2-1; the match to TRBD2 covers 8 bases. The CDR3 is 16 amino acids. Germline values: CDR1 SGHDN, CDR2 FVKESK. V lost 4 bases, J lost 9 bases, and 14 bases stayed unmatched. CDR3 residues: CASSLNPGTSNSEQFF. The DNA for the CDR3 is TGTGCCAGCAGCCTTAATCCCGGGACTAGTAATTCTGAGCAGTTCTTC. Based on the CDR3 plus reference TRBV14 and TRBJ2-1, the full variable domain is EAGVTQFPSHSVIEKGQTVTLRCDPISGHDNLYWYRRVMGKEIKFLLHFVKESKQDESGMPNNRFLAERTGGTYSTLKVQPAELEDSGVYFCASSLNPGTSNSEQFFGPGTRLTVL.

The chain links TRBV6-1 to TRBJ1-2; 12 positions match TRBD1. The V gene end was trimmed by 4 bases and the J gene end by 7 bases; junction bases not matched to a gene: 13. The CDR3 covers 17 residues. Germline loops: CDR1 MNHNS, CDR2 SASEGT. CDR3 bases: TGTGCCAGCAGTGGCTCGGGACAGGGGGCGCAGAATCGTGGCTACACCTTC. Its protein product is CASSGSGQGAQNRGYTF.

The gene calls are TRBV30 and TRBJ1-5; 8 bases are a match to TRBD1. Germline trimming cut 2 bases from V and 0 bases from J; bases unmatched to any gene: 9. CDR3 size: 17 residues. Germline V CDR1 and CDR2: GTSNPN, SVGIG (reference sequence). The CDR3 DNA sequence: TGTGCCTGGAGTCGTGGGACAGGCTCCAATAGCAATCAGCCCCAGCATTTT. This encodes CAWSRGTGSNSNQPQHF.

The J gene is TRBJ1-2, the V gene TRBV28; TRBD1 might be the D (6 bases). Deletions cut 5 bases from V and 6 bases from J, with 13 bases between. This CDR3 has 13 amino acids. Germline lookup yields CDR1 MDHEN and CDR2 SYDVKM. This chain's CDR3 is CASSGGAWNGYTF. The CDR3 DNA reads as TGTGCCAGCAGTGGGGGGGCCTGGAATGGCTACACCTTC.

The rearrangement links TRBV6-2 or TRBV6-3 to TRBJ1-5, with TRBD1 matching 8 bases. The J segment lost 8 bases and the V segment lost 4 bases, leaving 13 bases of the junction unmatched. Germline CDR1 reads MNHEY; CDR2 reads SVGEGT. The CDR3 totals 16 residues. CDR3 amino acids: CASSSRTGSTFEPQHF. As DNA, the CDR3 is TGTGCCAGCAGTTCCCGGACAGGGAGCACCTTTGAGCCCCAGCATTTT.

This clone occurred a few times. The chain uses TRBV7-9 and TRBJ1-6, with TRBD1 identical over 8 bases. CDR1 and CDR2 from the germline V gene are SEHNR and FQNEAQ (reference sequence). The CDR3 length is 13 residues. With 8 bases clipped from V and 10 bases from J, the junction kept 7 bases outside the gene matches. CDR3 sequence: CASGMTGESPLHF. The CDR3 nucleotides are TGTGCCAGCGGAATGACAGGGGAATCACCCCTCCACTTT.

The V call is TRBV2, the J call TRBJ1-5, with a tentative D call TRBD1 (5 bases). Germline V CDR1 and CDR2: SNHLY, FYNNEI. The V gene lost 6 bases and the J gene lost 3 bases, with 12 bases spanning the gap. The CDR3 runs 14 residues. This CDR3 is CASRKGNNNQPQHF. The CDR3 DNA sequence: TGTGCCAGCAGGAAGGGGAATAACAATCAGCCCCAGCATTTT. The complete variable domain, with remaining parts taken from reference TRBV2 and TRBJ1-5, reads EPEVTQTPSHQVTQMGQEVILRCVPISNHLYFYWYRQILGQKVEFLVSFYNNEISEKSEIFDDQFSVERPDGSNFTLKIRSTKLEDSAMYFCASRKGNNNQPQHFGDGTRLSIL.

The chain combines TRBV18 with TRBJ2-7, with 10 nucleotides matching TRBD2. Germline V gives CDR1 KGHSH, CDR2 LQKENI. With V trimmed by 5 bases and J by 3 bases, 10 bases remained unmatched. The CDR3 spans 16 residues. The CDR3 DNA reads TGTGCCAGCTCATACACCGGGACTAGCGTCCTCTACGAGCAGTACTTC. Protein product: CASSYTGTSVLYEQYF.

Only one count was recorded for this clone. The identical CDR3 is also encoded by other nucleotide sequences in the sample. V usage is TRBV28 and J usage is TRBJ1-2; weak D call: TRBD1 (5 bases). The V end lost 5 bases, the J end lost 7 bases, and 11 bases lay between the germline ends. The CDR3 has 12 residues. Germline V gives CDR1 MDHEN, CDR2 SYDVKM. DNA of the CDR3: TGTGCCAGCAGTCGGGGGACTGCTGGCTACACCTTC. This encodes CASSRGTAGYTF.